This is a list of T cell receptor beta chains from one sample in a study of response to subunit inactivated influenza vaccine. TCRdb independently ran MiXCR on the RT-PCR reads; one entry per CDR3 protein. The sample consists of under 800,000 distinct CDR3 sequences, approximately 15% of them appearing once. The sample in question was PBMCs from blood, obtained 14 to 15 days before vaccination. The receptors shown here come from a man aged 50-60 years who received an inactivated influenza vaccine. Both conserved end residues are part of each CDR3. The D gene is left open where the match is weak. Size values are once, few and many counts, or a class for expanded clones, and some rows have none.

clone_size: many
v_call: TRBV29-1
d_call: TRBD2
j_call: TRBJ2-5
cdr3_nt: TGCAGCGTTGAAAGGGAGGGAATGGCCTGGGAGACCCAGTACTTC
cdr3_aa: CSVEREGMAWETQYF

clone_size: few
v_call: TRBV4-2
d_call: TRBD1
j_call: TRBJ1-3
cdr3_nt: TGTGCCAGCAGCCAAGCTGCGGGACAGGGGGGAAACACCATATATTTT
cdr3_aa: CASSQAAGQGGNTIYF

clone_size: -
v_call: TRBV27
d_call: TRBD1
j_call: TRBJ2-2
cdr3_nt: TGTGCCAGTAATAAGGGACAGGGTGAAACCGGGGAGCTGTTTTTT
cdr3_aa: CASNKGQGETGELFF

clone_size: few
v_call: TRBV27
d_call: -
j_call: TRBJ2-3
cdr3_nt: TGTGCCAGCAGTTTATCGTCCTCCACAGATACGCAGTATTTT
cdr3_aa: CASSLSSSTDTQYF

clone_size: few
v_call: TRBV20-1
d_call: -
j_call: TRBJ1-5
cdr3_nt: TGCAGTGCCGGTTGGGGGAGAAGCAATCAGCCCCAGCATTTT
cdr3_aa: CSAGWGRSNQPQHF

clone_size: -
v_call: TRBV29-1
d_call: -
j_call: TRBJ2-3
cdr3_nt: TGCAGCGTTGAAGGCGTAGAGGACGGGGCCACAGATACGCAGTATTTT
cdr3_aa: CSVEGVEDGATDTQYF

clone_size: few
v_call: TRBV20-1
d_call: -
j_call: TRBJ2-1
cdr3_nt: TGCAGTGGGACAGAAATTTACAATGAGCAGTTCTTC
cdr3_aa: CSGTEIYNEQFF

clone_size: few
v_call: TRBV7-9
d_call: -
j_call: TRBJ1-2
cdr3_nt: TGTGCCAGCAGCCCGAGTCCGGCCGGGGGCTACACCTTC
cdr3_aa: CASSPSPAGGYTF

clone_size: -
v_call: TRBV13
d_call: -
j_call: TRBJ2-7
cdr3_nt: TGTGCCAGCAGCCCCATGACAGCAACCTACGAGCAGTACTTC
cdr3_aa: CASSPMTATYEQYF

clone_size: few
v_call: TRBV20-1
d_call: -
j_call: TRBJ1-4
cdr3_nt: TGCAGTGCTGTGGGGGGGTCCACCTTTAATGAAAAACTGTTTTTT
cdr3_aa: CSAVGGSTFNEKLFF

clone_size: few
v_call: TRBV6-5
d_call: TRBD1
j_call: TRBJ1-6
cdr3_nt: TGTGCCAGCAGTTACTCGGGACAGGGAGGCTCACCCCTCCACTTT
cdr3_aa: CASSYSGQGGSPLHF

clone_size: -
v_call: TRBV15
d_call: -
j_call: TRBJ1-5
cdr3_nt: TGTGCCACCAGCAAGGGCAATCAGCCCCAGCATTTT
cdr3_aa: CATSKGNQPQHF

clone_size: -
v_call: TRBV27
d_call: -
j_call: TRBJ2-3
cdr3_nt: TGTGCCAGCAGTTTAAAAGGGTTTGGCACAGATACGCAGTATTTT
cdr3_aa: CASSLKGFGTDTQYF

clone_size: few
v_call: TRBV28
d_call: TRBD1
j_call: TRBJ2-3
cdr3_nt: TGTGCCAGCAGGGGACAGGGGGGTTCCACAGATACGCAGTATTTT
cdr3_aa: CASRGQGGSTDTQYF